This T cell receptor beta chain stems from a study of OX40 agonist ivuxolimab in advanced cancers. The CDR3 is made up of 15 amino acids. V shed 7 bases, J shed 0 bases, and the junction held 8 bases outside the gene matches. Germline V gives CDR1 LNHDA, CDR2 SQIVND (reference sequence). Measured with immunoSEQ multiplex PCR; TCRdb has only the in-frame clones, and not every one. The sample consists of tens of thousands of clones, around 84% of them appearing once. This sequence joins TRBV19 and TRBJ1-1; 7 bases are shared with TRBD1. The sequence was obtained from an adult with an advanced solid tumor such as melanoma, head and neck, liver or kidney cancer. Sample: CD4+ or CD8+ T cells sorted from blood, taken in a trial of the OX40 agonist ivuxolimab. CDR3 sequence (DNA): TGTGCCAGTACAAGGGCAGGGACAGTGAACACTGAAGCTTTCTTT. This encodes CASTRAGTVNTEAFF.